This is a list of T cell receptor beta chains from one sample in a study of control samples from healthy donors and cancer patients. TCRdb's table, derived via immunoSEQ multiplex PCR, lists solely in-frame clones and lacks some. The sample has about 30,000 clones, 91% seen once. Sample: PBMCs. Receptor source: a man between 45 and 60 years old with lung cancer. The CDR3 runs from the conserved cysteine through the conserved F or W. The D gene is left open where the match is weak. Size is omitted from some rows. Given values are once, few, many or a class for expanded clones.

v_call: TRBV7-2
j_call: TRBJ2-2
clone_size: NA
d_call: TRBD1
cdr3_aa: CASNRGAGELFF
cdr3_nt: TGTGCCAGCAACAGGGGGGCCGGGGAGCTGTTTTTT

v_call: TRBV7-2
j_call: TRBJ2-1
clone_size: NA
d_call: TRBD2
cdr3_aa: CASSFGGARNEQFF
cdr3_nt: TGTGCCAGCAGCTTCGGGGGGGCCCGCAATGAGCAGTTCTTC

v_call: TRBV7-6
j_call: TRBJ2-5
clone_size: NA
d_call: TRBD2
cdr3_aa: CASSLVPPGLAGKETQYF
cdr3_nt: TGTGCCAGCAGCTTAGTGCCCCCCGGACTAGCGGGTAAAGAGACCCAGTACTTC

v_call: TRBV4-3
j_call: TRBJ2-3
clone_size: NA
d_call: TRBD2
cdr3_aa: CASSQDSGGLTDTQYF
cdr3_nt: TGCGCCAGCAGCCAAGATAGCGGGGGACTCACAGATACGCAGTATTTT

v_call: TRBV9
j_call: TRBJ1-6
clone_size: once
d_call: TRBD1
cdr3_aa: CASSTTGSRSPLHF
cdr3_nt: TGTGCCAGCAGCACGACAGGGTCCCGCTCACCCCTCCACTTT

v_call: TRBV6-6
j_call: TRBJ1-5
clone_size: NA
d_call: NA
cdr3_aa: CASSYSPDQANQPQHF
cdr3_nt: TGTGCCAGCAGTTACTCACCTGACCAGGCGAATCAGCCCCAGCATTTT

v_call: TRBV9
j_call: TRBJ2-1
clone_size: NA
d_call: NA
cdr3_aa: CASSVALGEQFF
cdr3_nt: TGTGCCAGCAGCGTAGCCCTTGGTGAGCAGTTCTTC

v_call: TRBV9
j_call: TRBJ1-3
clone_size: NA
d_call: NA
cdr3_aa: CASSVGATVPFSGNTIYF
cdr3_nt: TGTGCCAGCAGCGTAGGGGCGACAGTTCCATTCTCTGGAAACACCATATATTTT

v_call: TRBV7-2
j_call: TRBJ2-5
clone_size: NA
d_call: TRBD1
cdr3_aa: CASSLGDRAQTQYF
cdr3_nt: TGTGCCAGCAGCTTAGGGGACAGGGCGCAGACCCAGTACTTC

v_call: TRBV11-2
j_call: TRBJ1-1
clone_size: NA
d_call: NA
cdr3_aa: CASATGLNTEAFF
cdr3_nt: TGTGCCAGCGCAACGGGTCTGAACACTGAAGCTTTCTTT

v_call: TRBV7-2
j_call: TRBJ2-3
clone_size: NA
d_call: NA
cdr3_aa: CASSLTQGTDTQYF
cdr3_nt: TGTGCCAGCAGCTTAACCCAGGGCACAGATACGCAGTATTTT

v_call: TRBV11-3
j_call: TRBJ2-1
clone_size: NA
d_call: NA
cdr3_aa: CASSVEGARSYNEQFF
cdr3_nt: TGTGCCAGCAGCGTGGAGGGGGCCAGATCGTACAATGAGCAGTTCTTC

v_call: TRBV19
j_call: TRBJ1-1
clone_size: NA
d_call: TRBD1
cdr3_aa: CASTSGTVMNTEAFF
cdr3_nt: TGTGCCAGTACCTCCGGGACAGTTATGAACACTGAAGCTTTCTTT

v_call: TRBV29-1
j_call: TRBJ2-5
clone_size: NA
d_call: NA
cdr3_aa: CSVSERRETQYF
cdr3_nt: TGCAGCGTTTCGGAGCGGCGGGAGACCCAGTACTTC

v_call: TRBV30
j_call: TRBJ1-3
clone_size: few
d_call: NA
cdr3_aa: CAWTQGSSSGNTIYF
cdr3_nt: TGTGCCTGGACCCAAGGCTCAAGCTCTGGAAACACCATATATTTT

v_call: TRBV6-6
j_call: TRBJ1-3
clone_size: NA
d_call: NA
cdr3_aa: CASSPPGYSGNTIYF
cdr3_nt: TGTGCCAGCAGCCCACCGGGATACTCTGGAAACACCATATATTTT

v_call: TRBV28
j_call: TRBJ1-2
clone_size: once
d_call: NA
cdr3_aa: CASSLLAANYGYTF
cdr3_nt: TGTGCCAGCAGTTTACTGGCAGCTAACTATGGCTACACCTTC

v_call: TRBV4-1
j_call: TRBJ2-6
clone_size: NA
d_call: NA
cdr3_aa: CASSQGVQGRLEANVLTF
cdr3_nt: TGCGCCAGCAGCCAAGGGGTCCAGGGGAGGCTTGAGGCCAACGTCCTGACTTTC

v_call: TRBV15
j_call: TRBJ1-5
clone_size: NA
d_call: NA
cdr3_aa: CATSRDGRDNQPQHF
cdr3_nt: TGTGCCACCAGCAGAGACGGCAGAGACAATCAGCCCCAGCATTTT

v_call: TRBV7-8
j_call: TRBJ2-7
clone_size: NA
d_call: NA
cdr3_aa: CASSSRPRADEQYF
cdr3_nt: TGTGCCAGCAGCTCCCGGCCTCGCGCTGACGAGCAGTACTTC